These T cell receptor beta chains were read from a single sample in a study of cytomegalovirus exposure and HLA in healthy donors. Sequencing used immunoSEQ multiplex PCR; TCRdb keeps in-frame clones, though not all of them. Of some 150,000 clones listed, approximately 79% are singletons. Input material: PBMCs. The receptors here all came from a man between 18 and 29 years old in good health and CMV-seropositive. The CDR3 runs from the conserved cysteine through the conserved F or W. A D gene is named only where the DNA matches it firmly. Some rows have no size entry. The others give once, few or many, or a class for an expanded clone.

TRBD2 | NA | TRBJ2-1 | TRBV6-6 | CASSETSLFF | TGTGCCAGCAGTGAGACTAGCCTCTTCTTC
TRBD2 | NA | TRBJ2-5 | TRBV5-1 | CASSPPGLASGETQYF | TGCGCCAGCAGCCCCCCTGGACTAGCGAGCGGGGAGACCCAGTACTTC
NA | NA | TRBJ2-3 | TRBV6-5 | CASSRGSPSTDTQYF | TGTGCCAGCAGCAGAGGATCCCCTAGCACAGATACGCAGTATTTT
TRBD1 | few | TRBJ2-7 | TRBV19 | CASSEDRVNEQYF | TGTGCCAGTAGCGAAGACAGGGTGAACGAGCAGTACTTC
TRBD1 | NA | TRBJ1-2 | TRBV13 | CASSSGTGGFGYTF | TGTGCCAGCAGCTCCGGGACAGGGGGATTTGGCTACACCTTC
TRBD2 | few | TRBJ2-5 | TRBV7-8 | CASSLRGLRTEETQYF | TGTGCCAGCAGCTTACGGGGACTACGCACCGAAGAGACCCAGTACTTC
TRBD1 | NA | TRBJ2-1 | TRBV29-1 | CSVEGDRVRVYNEQFF | TGCAGCGTGGAAGGGGACAGGGTTCGCGTCTACAATGAGCAGTTCTTC
TRBD1 | NA | TRBJ1-6 | TRBV2 | CARGQGHNSPLHF | TGTGCCAGGGGACAGGGGCATAATTCACCCCTCCACTTT
TRBD2 | NA | TRBJ2-7 | TRBV11-2 | CASSLVGSGGSYEQYF | TGTGCCAGCAGCTTAGTCGGGAGCGGGGGAAGCTACGAGCAGTACTTC
TRBD1 | NA | TRBJ1-2 | TRBV28 | CASSLGASGWTGYAYGYTF | TGTGCCAGCAGTCTCGGGGCCTCGGGCTGGACAGGGTATGCCTATGGCTACACCTTC
NA | medium-sized | TRBJ2-7 | TRBV5-1 | CASSVRDIYEQYF | TGCGCCAGCAGCGTCCGGGACATCTACGAGCAGTACTTC
TRBD1 | NA | TRBJ1-2 | TRBV19 | CASSMGTGRPLGYTF | TGTGCCAGTAGTATGGGGACAGGGAGGCCCCTTGGCTACACCTTC
TRBD2 | NA | TRBJ2-5 | TRBV7-6 | CASKKSGVETQYF | TGTGCCAGCAAGAAGAGCGGGGTGGAGACCCAGTACTTC
NA | few | TRBJ1-1 | TRBV7-8 | CASSLQARTEAFF | TGTGCCAGCAGCTTACAGGCCCGCACTGAAGCTTTCTTT
TRBD2 | once | TRBJ2-2 | TRBV2 | CASSPMGRGGGGELFF | TGTGCCAGCAGCCCGATGGGGCGGGGGGGCGGCGGGGAGCTGTTTTTT
TRBD2 | NA | TRBJ2-1 | TRBV27 | CASSERGGYNEQFF | TGTGCCAGCAGTGAGCGGGGGGGTTACAATGAGCAGTTCTTC
TRBD1 | few | TRBJ2-5 | TRBV4-2 | CASSQSGGAETQYF | TGTGCCAGCAGCCAATCAGGGGGCGCGGAGACCCAGTACTTC
TRBD1 | once | TRBJ2-2 | TRBV4-2 | CASSHWTGNTGELFF | TGTGCCAGCAGCCACTGGACAGGGAACACCGGGGAGCTGTTTTTT
TRBD1 | NA | TRBJ2-6 | TRBV14 | CASSQWTGTGANVLTF | TGTGCCAGCAGCCAATGGACAGGGACCGGGGCCAACGTCCTGACTTTC
NA | NA | TRBJ2-3 | TRBV19 | CASNPLRGQGGTQYF | TGTGCCAGTAACCCCCTCAGGGGCCAGGGCGGCACGCAGTATTTT
NA | NA | TRBJ1-5 | TRBV30 | CAWNSEGTLSSYSNQPQHF | TGTGCCTGGAATTCGGAGGGGACTCTAAGTTCTTATAGCAATCAGCCCCAGCATTTT
NA | NA | TRBJ1-2 | TRBV4-1 | CASSNPLDRRDYTF | TGCGCCAGCAGCAATCCTCTGGACAGAAGGGACTACACCTTC
NA | NA | TRBJ1-1 | TRBV28 | CASSFQDPEAFF | TGTGCCAGCAGTTTTCAGGATCCTGAAGCTTTCTTT
NA | few | TRBJ2-2 | TRBV7-2 | CASSLPPGLVNTGELFF | TGTGCCAGCAGCTTACCCCCGGGACTGGTGAACACCGGGGAGCTGTTTTTT
TRBD1 | NA | TRBJ2-7 | TRBV5-6 | CASSLGTGGYEQYF | TGTGCCAGCAGCTTGGGCACAGGGGGCTACGAGCAGTACTTC
TRBD1 | NA | TRBJ2-1 | TRBV29-1 | CSARTGDGQFF | TGCAGCGCTAGGACAGGTGATGGACAGTTCTTC
TRBD1 | NA | TRBJ2-1 | TRBV19 | CASSTGQGARHEQFF | TGTGCCAGTAGTACCGGACAGGGGGCGAGGCATGAGCAGTTCTTC
NA | NA | TRBJ2-3 | TRBV9 | CASGGGSPDTQYF | TGTGCCAGCGGGGGCGGGAGTCCAGATACGCAGTATTTT
TRBD1 | NA | TRBJ1-2 | TRBV5-1 | CASSLVHTGADGYTF | TGCGCCAGCAGCTTGGTGCACACAGGGGCTGATGGCTACACCTTC
TRBD1 | NA | TRBJ1-1 | TRBV5-1 | CASRPGQGAVLNTEAFF | TGCGCCAGCAGGCCCGGACAGGGGGCCGTTCTGAACACTGAAGCTTTCTTT
NA | NA | TRBJ1-1 | TRBV18 | CASSRQLMNTEAFF | TGTGCCAGCTCACGACAGCTAATGAACACTGAAGCTTTCTTT
NA | NA | TRBJ1-1 | TRBV5-1 | CASSFWTDQTEAFF | TGCGCCAGCAGCTTCTGGACAGACCAGACTGAAGCTTTCTTT
TRBD1 | few | TRBJ1-2 | TRBV28 | CASRNAGTGDGYTF | TGTGCCAGCAGGAACGCCGGGACAGGGGACGGCTACACCTTC
TRBD1 | few | TRBJ1-2 | TRBV2 | CASTPGQGDYGYTF | TGTGCCAGCACCCCGGGACAGGGGGACTATGGCTACACCTTC
TRBD1 | NA | TRBJ2-3 | TRBV11-2 | CASSLFGTENTDTQYF | TGTGCCAGCAGCTTATTCGGGACAGAGAACACAGATACGCAGTATTTT
NA | NA | TRBJ2-2 | TRBV5-1 | CASSPNTGELFF | TGCGCCAGCAGCCCAAACACCGGGGAGCTGTTTTTT
NA | few | TRBJ2-7 | TRBV27 | CASSLSGYEQYF | TGTGCCAGCAGTTTGTCGGGCTACGAGCAGTACTTC
NA | NA | TRBJ1-5 | TRBV27 | CASKSSDRSNQPQHF | TGTGCCAGCAAAAGCTCCGACAGGAGCAATCAGCCCCAGCATTTT
TRBD1 | NA | TRBJ2-1 | TRBV6-1 | CASSGTGGAWDEQFF | TGTGCCAGCAGTGGGACAGGGGGCGCCTGGGATGAGCAGTTCTTC
NA | NA | TRBJ2-7 | TRBV10-1 | CASRILDRPTSYEQYF | TGCGCCAGCAGGATTCTAGACAGACCGACCTCCTACGAGCAGTACTTC
NA | NA | TRBJ1-1 | TRBV28 | CASSSRRGGLTEAFF | TGTGCCAGCAGTTCGAGGAGGGGGGGGCTCACTGAAGCTTTCTTT
TRBD1 | NA | TRBJ2-7 | TRBV10-2 | CASSGHGQGFSYEQYF | TGCGCCAGCAGTGGCCACGGACAGGGATTCTCCTACGAGCAGTACTTC
TRBD1 | NA | TRBJ1-5 | TRBV7-2 | CASSSRQGGYQPQHF | TGTGCCAGCAGCTCGAGACAGGGGGGGTATCAGCCCCAGCATTTT
TRBD2 | NA | TRBJ2-5 | TRBV13 | CASSLDPREGRETQYF | TGTGCCAGCAGCTTAGACCCGCGGGAGGGCCGGGAGACCCAGTACTTC
NA | NA | TRBJ2-2 | TRBV7-2 | CASSPGGGRKFRVELFF | TGTGCCAGCAGCCCTGGGGGGGGCCGAAAGTTTCGTGTGGAGCTGTTTTTT
TRBD2 | few | TRBJ2-4 | TRBV6-5 | CASSLGTSASNIQYF | TGTGCCAGCAGTCTCGGGACTAGCGCTTCGAACATTCAGTACTTC
NA | NA | TRBJ2-4 | TRBV2 | CASSEALRWGQSKNIQYF | TGTGCCAGCAGTGAAGCGCTTCGGTGGGGCCAATCCAAAAACATTCAGTACTTC